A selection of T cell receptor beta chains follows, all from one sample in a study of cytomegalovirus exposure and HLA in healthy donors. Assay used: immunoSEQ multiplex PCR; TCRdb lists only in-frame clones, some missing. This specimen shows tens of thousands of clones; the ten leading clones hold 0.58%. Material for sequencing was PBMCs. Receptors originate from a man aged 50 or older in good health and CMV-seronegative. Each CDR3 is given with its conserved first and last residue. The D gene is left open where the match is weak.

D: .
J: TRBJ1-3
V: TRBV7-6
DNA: TGTGCCAGCACTCGAAACTTTTTGGCGGGACGCGAAAACACCATATATTTT
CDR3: CASTRNFLAGRENTIYF

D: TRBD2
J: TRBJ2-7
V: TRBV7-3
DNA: TGTGCCAGCAGCTTAGAGCGGGGGGTCGCCTACGAGCAGTACTTC
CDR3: CASSLERGVAYEQYF

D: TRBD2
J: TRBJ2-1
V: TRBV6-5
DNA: TGTGCCACGACTAGCGGGGGGATGAATGAGCAGTTCTTC
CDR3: CATTSGGMNEQFF

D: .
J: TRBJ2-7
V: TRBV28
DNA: TGTGCCAGCAGTTTGAACAGTGTAAACTACGAGCAGTACTTC
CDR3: CASSLNSVNYEQYF

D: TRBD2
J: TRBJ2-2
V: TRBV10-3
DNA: TGTGCCATCAGAGCGGGACTAGCGGGGAACACCGGGGAGCTGTTTTTT
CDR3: CAIRAGLAGNTGELFF

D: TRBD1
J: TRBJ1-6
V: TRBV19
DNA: TGTGCCAGTCGCGCCGTGACAGGGAATTATAATTCACCCCTCCACTTT
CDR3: CASRAVTGNYNSPLHF

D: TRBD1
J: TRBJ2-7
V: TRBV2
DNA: TGTGCCAGCAGTGAGTTGGCAGGGGGCATGTACGAGCAGTACTTC
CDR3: CASSELAGGMYEQYF

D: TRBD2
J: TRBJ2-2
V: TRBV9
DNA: TGTGCCAGCAGCGTAGAGCGGGGGAGAACCGGGGAGCTGTTTTTT
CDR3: CASSVERGRTGELFF

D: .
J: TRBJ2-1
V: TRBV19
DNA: TGTGCCAGTAGTATCTCGCGGAGCTCCTACAATGAGCAGTTCTTC
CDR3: CASSISRSSYNEQFF

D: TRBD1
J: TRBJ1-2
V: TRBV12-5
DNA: TGTGCTAGTGCCCCTTCGGGACAGGCTTATGGCTACACCTTC
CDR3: CASAPSGQAYGYTF

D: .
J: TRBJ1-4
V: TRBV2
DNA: TGTGCCAGCAGCAATGTTGTAGCTAATGAAAAACTGTTTTTT
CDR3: CASSNVVANEKLFF

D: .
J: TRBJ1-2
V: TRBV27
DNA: TGTGCCAGCAGTTTATCGTGCGTCCGGGGGTGCTATGGCTACACCTTC
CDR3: CASSLSCVRGCYGYTF

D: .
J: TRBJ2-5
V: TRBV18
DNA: TGTGCCAGCTCACCCGATCAGCAAGAGACCCAGTACTTC
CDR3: CASSPDQQETQYF

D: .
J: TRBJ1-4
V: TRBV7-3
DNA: TGTGCCAGCAGCTACGGGACTAATGAAAAACTGTTTTTT
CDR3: CASSYGTNEKLFF

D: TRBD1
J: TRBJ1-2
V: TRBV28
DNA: TGTGCCAGCAGTTCGGGACAGGGGACCATGGGTGGCTACACCTTC
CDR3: CASSSGQGTMGGYTF

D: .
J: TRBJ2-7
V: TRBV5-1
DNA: TGCGCCAGCAGCTCTACTGGACTGGGAAGCTACGAGCAGTACTTC
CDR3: CASSSTGLGSYEQYF

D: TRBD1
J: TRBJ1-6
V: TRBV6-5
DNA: TGTGCCAGCAAGGGGACAGTTAGCAATTCACCCCTCCACTTT
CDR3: CASKGTVSNSPLHF

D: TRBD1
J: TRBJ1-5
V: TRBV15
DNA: TGTGCCACCAGCAGATTGGGACAGGGGGACAATCAGCCCCAGCATTTT
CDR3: CATSRLGQGDNQPQHF

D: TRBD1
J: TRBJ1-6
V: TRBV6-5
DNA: TGTGCCAGCAGTTACGTAGGCGGACAGGAGAATTCACCCCTCCACTTT
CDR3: CASSYVGGQENSPLHF

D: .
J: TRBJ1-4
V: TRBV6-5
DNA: TGTGCCAGCAGTTACTCCAGGGAAGGAACTAATGAAAAACTGTTTTTT
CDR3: CASSYSREGTNEKLFF

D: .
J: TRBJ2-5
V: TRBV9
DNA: TGTGCCAGCAGCGTAGGCGGCCGCGAGACCCAGTACTTC
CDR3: CASSVGGRETQYF

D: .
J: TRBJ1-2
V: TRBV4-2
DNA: TGTGCCAGCAGCCAGCGACAGGGCTACACCTTC
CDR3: CASSQRQGYTF

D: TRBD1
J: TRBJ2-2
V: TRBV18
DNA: TGTGCCAGCTCGGGACAGGATGGGGTCACCGGGGAGCTGTTTTTT
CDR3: CASSGQDGVTGELFF

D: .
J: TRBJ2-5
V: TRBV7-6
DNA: TGTGCCAGCAGCCTCTACGTACAGAAAGAGACCCAGTACTTC
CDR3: CASSLYVQKETQYF

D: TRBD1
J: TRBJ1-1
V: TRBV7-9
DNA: TGTGCCAGCAGCTCTACGGACAGGGGGAACCTTGAAGCTTTCTTT
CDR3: CASSSTDRGNLEAFF

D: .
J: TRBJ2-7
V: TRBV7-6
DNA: TGTGCCAGCAGCTTAGCTCCGACAGGTGCTACCTACGAGCAGTACTTC
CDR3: CASSLAPTGATYEQYF

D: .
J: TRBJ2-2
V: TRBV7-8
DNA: TGTGCCAGCAGCTACAGGACAGGGGAGCTGTTTTTT
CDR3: CASSYRTGELFF

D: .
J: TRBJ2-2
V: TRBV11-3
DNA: TGTGCCAGCAGCTCGACAGCTCCTGGGGAGCTGTTTTTT
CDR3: CASSSTAPGELFF

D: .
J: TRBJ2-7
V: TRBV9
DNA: TGTGCCAGCAGCGTAGATTACAGCCCGAGCTCCTACGAGCAGTACTTC
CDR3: CASSVDYSPSSYEQYF

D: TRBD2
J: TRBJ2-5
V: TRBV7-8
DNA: TGTGCCAGCAGCTTACTAGCGGGGAGGGAAGAGACCCAGTACTTC
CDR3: CASSLLAGREETQYF

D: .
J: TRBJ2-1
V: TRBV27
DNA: TGTGCCAGCAGTTTCTACCAGCAGGGGAATGAGCAGTTCTTC
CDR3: CASSFYQQGNEQFF

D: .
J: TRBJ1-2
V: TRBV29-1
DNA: TGCAGCGTTGAGTCCCTCCGCTATGGCTACACCTTC
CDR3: CSVESLRYGYTF

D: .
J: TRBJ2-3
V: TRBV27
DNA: TGTGCCAGCAGGCCGGGGGTGAGCACAGATACGCAGTATTTT
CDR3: CASRPGVSTDTQYF

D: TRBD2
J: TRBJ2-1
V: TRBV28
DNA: TGTGCCAGCAGAGCCAGCGGGGGTTACTACAATGAGCAGTTCTTC
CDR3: CASRASGGYYNEQFF

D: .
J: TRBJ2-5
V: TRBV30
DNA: TGTGCCTGGCTCAGGGGAGGGGACCAAGAGACCCAGTACTTC
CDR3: CAWLRGGDQETQYF

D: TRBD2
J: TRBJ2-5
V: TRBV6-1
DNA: TGTGCCGGACTAGCCCAAGAGACCCAGTACTTC
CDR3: CAGLAQETQYF

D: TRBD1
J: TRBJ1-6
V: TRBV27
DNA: TGTGCCAGCAGTTCGCACAGGGGGCCGTACTATAATTCACCCCTCCACTTT
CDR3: CASSSHRGPYYNSPLHF

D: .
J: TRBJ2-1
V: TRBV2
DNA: TGTGCCAGCTCCCCAGGGATGGTTTGGAATGAGCAGTTCTTC
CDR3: CASSPGMVWNEQFF

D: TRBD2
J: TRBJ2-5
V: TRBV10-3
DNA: TGTGCCATCAGTGAGTCGCGGGGGATAGGTGAGACCCAGTACTTC
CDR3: CAISESRGIGETQYF

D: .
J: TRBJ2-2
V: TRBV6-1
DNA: TGTGCCAGCAGTGAAGCGACCAAACAACAGGACAACTTGAACACCGGGGAGCTGTTTTTT
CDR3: CASSEATKQQDNLNTGELFF

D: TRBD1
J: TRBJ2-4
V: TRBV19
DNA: TGTGCCAGTTCCCCTTCCGGGACAGGGGTTCAACTCTTC
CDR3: CASSPSGTGVQLF

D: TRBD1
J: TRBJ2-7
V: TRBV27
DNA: TGTGCCAGCAGTATAGGACAGGTTCAAGGGGAGCAGTACTTC
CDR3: CASSIGQVQGEQYF

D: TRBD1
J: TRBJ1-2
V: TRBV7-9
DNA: TGTGCCAGCAGCCGGACAGGGTATGGCTACACCTTC
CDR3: CASSRTGYGYTF

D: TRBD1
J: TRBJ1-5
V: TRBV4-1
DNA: TGCGCCAGCAGCCAGGCAGGGGGCGCGAGCAATCAGCCCCAGCATTTT
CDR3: CASSQAGGASNQPQHF